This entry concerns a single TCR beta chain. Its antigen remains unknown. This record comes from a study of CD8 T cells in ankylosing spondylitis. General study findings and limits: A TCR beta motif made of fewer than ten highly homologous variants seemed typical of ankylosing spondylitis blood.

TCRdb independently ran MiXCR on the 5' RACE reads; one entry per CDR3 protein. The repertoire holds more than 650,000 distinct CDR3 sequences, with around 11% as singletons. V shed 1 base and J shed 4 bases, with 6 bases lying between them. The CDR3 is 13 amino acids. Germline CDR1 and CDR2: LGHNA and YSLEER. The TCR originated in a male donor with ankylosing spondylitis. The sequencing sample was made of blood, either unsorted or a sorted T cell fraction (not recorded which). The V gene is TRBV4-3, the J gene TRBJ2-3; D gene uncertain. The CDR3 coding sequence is TGCGCCAGCAGCCAAGCTATCGCAGATACGCAGTATTTT. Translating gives CASSQAIADTQYF.